This T cell receptor (beta chain) was sequenced in a study of blood T cell repertoires in COVID-19. At the level of the study: In each case, the material was cDNA or gDNA derived from T cells, B-cell-depleted T cells, or PBMCs.

Germline assignment: CDR1 SGHTA and CDR2 FQGTGA. The CDR3 runs to 15 residues. Using immunoSEQ multiplex PCR, the repertoire was profiled, and TCRdb retains in-frame clones only, with some absent. The table has some 80,000 clones, roughly 80% seen once. On this clone: The junction does not match germline at one end; this may be a read error.

Sequencing was performed on peripheral blood. J is TRBJ2-3 and V is TRBV7-3; 8 bases fit TRBD2. The sequence was obtained from a man at least 80 years old with active or convalescent COVID-19. In DNA, the CDR3 is TGTGCCAGCAGGTTAACTAGCGGTATAACAGATACGCAGTATTTT. Translation gives CASRLTSGITDTQYF.